The clone carrying this TCR beta chain was counted only a few times. Antigen unknown. This CDR3 has 13 amino acids. CDR1 MNHNS and CDR2 SASEGT come from the germline V gene. V lost 6 bases, J lost 13 bases, and 11 bases stayed unmatched. These data belong to a study of vaccination and CD4 T cells after COVID-19. On the study more broadly: The makeup of the convalescents was six males and four females, two of them Hispanic. Participants got two doses of BNT162b2 or mRNA-1273 vaccine. Findings of the study overall: The study found median SARS-CoV-2-reactive clonotypes rising from around 20 to 38, not significantly.

TCRdb called the PCR reads again in MiXCR, with one record for every CDR3 protein. Of 15,000 to 25,000 distinct CDR3 sequences listed, 45% to 70% are singletons. V and J are TRBV6-1 and TRBJ2-4, with TRBD1 matching over 8 bases. The sequencing here drew on CD4+ T cells from blood, taken after SARS-CoV-2 vaccination. The sequence was obtained from a human donor who had recovered from COVID-19. In DNA, the CDR3 is TGTGCCAGCAGGAGTCTTACACAGGGGGAGCAGTACTTC. Its protein product is CASRSLTQGEQYF.